The present entry profiles one T cell receptor beta chain with its context. Its antigen remains unidentified. CDR1 is MRHNA, CDR2 SNTAGT, per germline. This CDR3 has 12 residues. V was cut by 6 bases and J by 7 bases, with 12 bases left in between. This sample is drawn from a study of identifying expanded T cells in peripheral blood. Study-wide points: Technical replicates showed approximately 1.2 changed clones; approximately 2 weeks 15 to 20; four weeks 19. Clone count variance between roughly 2-week samples rose with total template count.

During the collection period, no donor immune events like infections were recorded. The method was immunoSEQ multiplex PCR; TCRdb's version includes in-frame clones alone and lacks a portion of them. The sample contains around 76,000 clones, approximately 87% of which appear only once. This receptor was taken from a person aged 18 to 70 in good health. The rearrangement joins TRBV6-4 to TRBJ1-1; D not certain. The sample taken for sequencing was blood. The CDR3 DNA reads as TGTGCCAGCAGGCAGCCGGTTAGTGAAGCTTTCTTT. Its protein is CASRQPVSEAFF.